Each of the 15 T cell receptor beta chains below was sequenced from the same sample in a study of CD8+CD57+ T cells in acquired aplastic anemia. The use of genomic DNA as template underpinned the TCR beta VDJ and CDR3 profiling. TCRdb passed the reads through MiXCR, listing each CDR3 protein once. The profile shows some 130,000 distinct CDR3 sequences, 40% to 45% of them singletons. The specimen sequenced was sorted CD4+, CD8+, or CD8+CD57+ T cells (not recorded which) from PBMCs. All receptors derive from a human donor in good health, serving as a control.

In the case of this clonotype: A clone one base away is much larger, so this may be a read error. V usage is TRBV20-1 and J usage is TRBJ2-1; D remains ambiguous. This CDR3 is 12 amino acids long. Germline V gives CDR1 DFQATT, CDR2 SNEGSKA (reference sequence). CDR3 coding DNA: TGCAGTGCTAGAAGGGTATGGAATGAGCAGCTCTTC. This codes for CSARRVWNEQLF.

The chain links TRBV24-1 to TRBJ2-5, with D hard to call. The CDR3 sequence is 11 residues long. With 4 bases removed from V and 4 bases from J, the gap between germline ends came to 3 bases. The V gene's germline CDR1 is KGHDR and CDR2 SFDVKD. CDR3 nucleotide sequence: TGTGCCACCAGTGAAGGAGAGACCCAGTACTTC. Its translation: CATSEGETQYF.

Concerning this clonotype itself: Possible read error: a much larger clone is one base away. This is likely a read error, given that the CDR3 carries no conserved phenylalanine or tryptophan at its end. The chain links TRBV11-2 to TRBJ2-1; 12 positions agree with TRBD2. The germline CDR1 and CDR2 sequences are SGHAT and FQNNGV. The CDR3 sequence is 19 residues long. Germline trimming cut 1 base from V and 1 base from J; bases unmatched to any gene: 8. CDR3 residues: CASSLVRLAGDPSYNEQFI. DNA for the CDR3: TGTGCCAGCAGCTTAGTTCGACTAGCGGGGGACCCTTCCTACAATGAGCAGTTCATC.

The J gene is TRBJ1-2, the V gene TRBV24-1; maybe TRBD1 (5 bases). The CDR3 loop spans 13 amino acids. CDR1 and CDR2 (germline): KGHDR, SFDVKD. V lost 3 bases and J lost 4, with 8 bases in between. The chain's CDR3 is CATSDGAVYGYTF. The CDR3 DNA is TGTGCCACCAGTGATGGGGCGGTCTATGGCTACACCTTC.

V usage is TRBV10-3 and J usage is TRBJ1-3; the D is unclear. The CDR3 consists of 12 residues. Trimming removed 11 bases from V and 4 bases from J, with 12 bases in between. Germline V gene data show CDR1 as ENHRY and CDR2 as SYGVKD. This chain's CDR3 is CAVYSYGNTIYF. The DNA of the CDR3 is TGTGCCGTCTACAGTTACGGAAACACCATATATTTT.

This clonotype appeared many times. V and J are TRBV7-9 and TRBJ1-3; D gene uncertain. CDR3 size: 15 residues. Trimming pared 4 bases from V and 0 bases from J, leaving 10 bases between. CDR1 SEHNR and CDR2 FQNEAQ come from the germline V gene (reference sequence). The CDR3 here is CASSSLGGSGNTIYF. In DNA form, the CDR3 reads TGTGCCAGCAGCTCCCTCGGCGGCTCTGGAAACACCATATATTTT.

This clonotype was observed at least ten times. The chain recombines TRBV28 with TRBJ2-1; unclear D gene. The V gene lost 5 bases and the J gene lost 8 bases, with 22 bases spanning the gap. There are 16 residues in the CDR3. The germline V gene has CDR1 MDHEN and CDR2 SYDVKM. Here the CDR3 DNA reads TGTGCCAGCAGTCCTCACTACGTTAGAAATTCCGATGAGCAGTTCTTC. It codes for CASSPHYVRNSDEQFF.

The gene calls are TRBV2 and TRBJ2-1; D remains ambiguous. Per germline, CDR1 SNHLY and CDR2 FYNNEI. The CDR3 extends over 14 amino acids. Trimming removed 8 bases at V and 1 base at J, with 12 bases between. The CDR3 DNA sequence: TGTGCCAGCGGCGACACAAATTCCTACAATGAGCAGTTCTTC. Residues: CASGDTNSYNEQFF.

This clonotype was seen once. One end of the junction varies from germline; a read error may be responsible. J is TRBJ1-1 and V is TRBV18; D is unclear. CDR1 and CDR2 from the germline V gene are KGHSH and LQKENI. This CDR3 is built from 16 residues. The CDR3 reads CASSPGGGALNTEAFF. The DNA of the CDR3 is TGTGCCAGTTCACCGGGTGGAGGTGCCTTGAACACTGAAGCTTTCTTT.

This clonotype was recorded many times. The V gene is TRBV10-2, the J gene TRBJ2-1; no reliable D call. This CDR3 has 14 amino acids. The germline V gene has CDR1 WSHSY and CDR2 SAAADI. The V end was cut by 2 bases, the J end by 4 bases, with 9 bases between. The CDR3 DNA reads TGCGCCAGCAGTGAGCGTTTCGGGTACAATGAGCAGTTCTTC. Translating it yields CASSERFGYNEQFF.

This clonotype was seen a few times. This chain uses TRBV5-1 with TRBJ1-2; weak D call: TRBD1 (6 bases). The V and J ends lost 3 bases and 10 bases respectively, with 16 bases between them. Germline V gives CDR1 SGHRS, CDR2 YFSETQ. The CDR3 loop spans 13 amino acids. This chain's CDR3 is CASSSGGIRSYTF. CDR3 DNA sequence: TGCGCCAGCAGCTCGGGGGGCATCAGATCCTACACCTTC.

This sequence joins TRBV29-1 and TRBJ2-5; D unclear. V dropped 3 bases and J dropped 5 bases, with 7 bases sitting between them. Germline lookup yields CDR1 SQVTM and CDR2 ANQGSEA. The CDR3 spans 11 residues. The CDR3 region is CSVDGQETQYF. The DNA of the CDR3 is TGCAGCGTTGACGGTCAGGAGACCCAGTACTTC.

The chain is built from TRBV2 and TRBJ1-5, with D perhaps TRBD1 (5 bases). Per germline, CDR1 SNHLY and CDR2 FYNNEI. V dropped 10 bases and J dropped 3 bases, with 16 bases sitting between them. The CDR3 covers 14 residues. The CDR3 loop is CATTRDGNNQPQHF. CDR3 in DNA: TGTGCCACTACCAGGGACGGGAACAATCAGCCCCAGCATTTT.

The V gene is TRBV29-1, the J gene TRBJ1-1; TRBD1 might be the D (6 bases). Deletions cut 5 bases from V and 4 bases from J, with 17 bases between. CDR3 length: 14 amino acids. Germline V gene sequence: CDR1 SQVTM, CDR2 ANQGSEA. The CDR3 loop reads CSVTLGGRFTEAFF. CDR3 bases: TGCAGCGTTACCCTGGGGGGCCGTTTCACTGAAGCTTTCTTT.

This clonotype has a count of ten or more. J is TRBJ2-3 and V is TRBV5-4; the D is unclear. The ends were cut back, 2 bases at V and 2 bases at J, with 6 bases in the middle. Germline V gene lookup returns CDR1 SGHNT and CDR2 YYREEE (reference sequence). The CDR3 consists of 13 residues. The CDR3: CASSFDHTDTQYF. Written as DNA, the CDR3 is TGTGCCAGCAGCTTTGACCACACAGATACGCAGTATTTT.